The 31 T cell receptor beta chains given below trace back to one sample, sequenced in a study of T cells after yellow fever vaccination. In TCRdb, the 5' RACE reads were re-called with MiXCR into one record per CDR3 protein. The sample records some 250,000 distinct CDR3 sequences, less than 9% being singletons. Sequencing used CD4+ T cells sorted from PBMCs, obtained 15 days after the yellow fever booster vaccination. These receptors originate from a man aged 25-40 years who received the YFV17D yellow fever vaccine.

In the case of this clonotype: A single base separates this from a much larger clone, so it may be a read error. The chain combines TRBV28 with TRBJ2-2, with TRBD1 as a possible D gene (6 bases). The germline gives CDR1 MDHEN, CDR2 SYDVKM. V shed 8 bases and J shed 4 bases, with 23 bases lying between them. The CDR3 has 17 amino acids. This chain's CDR3 is CASGAPLGTQGTGELFF. The CDR3 coding sequence is TGTGCCAGCGGGGCCCCGTTAGGGACACAGGGCACCGGGGAGCTGTTTTTT.

This clonotype was detected a few times. The chain combines TRBV20-1 with TRBJ2-6; D is unresolved. Germline V gives CDR1 DFQATT, CDR2 SNEGSKA (reference sequence). V lost 0 bases to trimming and J lost 4 bases, with 13 bases between them. This CDR3 has 16 amino acids. The chain's CDR3 is CSARDIRVGGANVLTF. CDR3 sequence (DNA): TGCAGTGCTAGAGATATAAGGGTGGGAGGGGCCAACGTCCTGACTTTC.

The J gene is TRBJ2-7, the V gene TRBV3-1, with 8 bases identical to TRBD2. The CDR3 runs 15 residues. Germline CDR1 LGHDT, CDR2 YNNKEL (reference sequence). J was trimmed by 12 bases and V by 4 bases; bases with no gene match: 17. The CDR3 is CASSPIGGGTSSLYF. The CDR3 DNA is TGTGCCAGCAGCCCAATAGGCGGCGGGACTAGTTCTCTGTACTTC.

The chain recombines TRBV29-1 with TRBJ2-5; 9 nucleotides match TRBD1. CDR1 is SQVTM, CDR2 ANQGSEA, per germline. V lost 8 bases and J lost 1; bases outside the gene matches: 11. The CDR3 is 15 amino acids. CDR3 in amino acids: CSLTTGGKIQETQYF. CDR3 nucleotides: TGCAGCTTAACGACAGGGGGGAAGATCCAAGAGACCCAGTACTTC. The whole variable domain, remainder taken from reference TRBV29-1 and TRBJ2-5, is SAVISQKPSRDICQRGTSLTIQCQVDSQVTMMFWYRQQPGQSLTLIATANQGSEATYESGFVIDKFPISRPNLTFSTLTVSNMSPEDSSIYLCSLTTGGKIQETQYFGPGTRLLVL.

The CDR3 DNA reads TGTGCCAGCAGCGCAATCCGGGACAGGGCTGCCAAAAACATTCAGTACTTC. Its translation: CASSAIRDRAAKNIQYF. J is TRBJ2-4 and V is TRBV7-2; 9 bases line up with TRBD1. This CDR3 is 17 amino acids long. The germline CDR1 and CDR2 sequences are SGHTA and FQGNSA. J lost 1 base, V lost 5 bases, and 9 bases had no gene match.

This clonotype was found a few times. V gene TRBV12-5 combines with J gene TRBJ2-7; unclear D gene. This CDR3 has 14 amino acids. Germline V gene data show CDR1 as LGHNT and CDR2 as FRNRAP. With 4 bases removed from V and 2 bases from J, the gap between germline ends came to 12 bases. The CDR3 spells CASGSAPLTYEQYF. The CDR3 nucleotides read TGTGCTAGTGGTTCTGCCCCCCTAACCTACGAGCAGTACTTC.

This clonotype has a count of ten or more. This chain links TRBV20-1 with TRBJ2-3; 9 bases are a match to TRBD2. CDR1 is DFQATT, CDR2 SNEGSKA, per germline (reference sequence). The V segment lost 4 bases and the J segment 7 bases; nucleotides outside the gene matches: 15. The CDR3 totals 16 residues. CDR3 protein: CSANDRSTSGFYTQYF. The CDR3 DNA reads as TGCAGTGCTAACGACCGTTCGACTAGCGGCTTCTATACGCAGTATTTT.

In regard to this clonotype: Compared with germline, one end of the junction differs, possibly owing to a read error. The chain recombines TRBV4-1 with TRBJ2-7; D is unresolved. Germline V gives CDR1 MGHRA, CDR2 YSYEKL. The CDR3 spans 13 residues. CDR3 nucleotide sequence: TGTGCCAGCAGCCCCGGGCCCGCCTGCGAGCAGTACTTC. Protein product: CASSPGPACEQYF.

The chain carries TRBV6-5 and TRBJ2-3; TRBD2 aligns across 7 bases. J was trimmed by 2 bases and V by 6 bases; bases with no gene match: 5. This CDR3 has 14 residues. Germline-derived CDR1 and CDR2 are MNHEY and SVGAGI. The CDR3 loop is CASRVGGDTDTQYF. The CDR3 DNA follows: TGTGCCAGCAGGGTGGGGGGGGACACAGATACGCAGTATTTT.

The chain joins TRBV5-4 to TRBJ2-4; D is undetermined. The V end was cut by 4 bases, the J end by 7 bases, with 15 bases between. This CDR3 has 14 residues. The germline CDR1 and CDR2 sequences are SGHNT and YYREEE (reference sequence). CDR3 DNA: TGTGCCAGCAGCATTCAAGGGTCGTTCAACATTCAGTACTTC. Protein product: CASSIQGSFNIQYF.

The sample holds a few counts of this clonotype. The V call is TRBV10-3, the J call TRBJ2-3, with D hard to call. Germline V lookup: CDR1 ENHRY, CDR2 SYGVKD. V was trimmed by 3 bases and J by 6 bases, leaving 13 bases between them. CDR3 length: 14 residues. CDR3 residues: CAISETLGSDTQYF. The CDR3 nucleotides are TGTGCCATCAGTGAAACCCTAGGGTCCGATACGCAGTATTTT.

This chain joins TRBV18 and TRBJ1-2; 7 bases are a match to TRBD1. The CDR3 loop spans 15 amino acids. Per germline, CDR1 KGHSH and CDR2 LQKENI. The J segment lost 5 bases and the V segment lost 0 bases, leaving 6 bases of the junction unmatched. CDR3 residues: CASSPPQGDSYGYTF. The DNA of the CDR3 is TGTGCCAGCTCACCACCGCAGGGGGATTCGTATGGCTACACCTTC.

Comment on this clonotype: Mismatch with germline at one junction end may stem from a read error. V and J are TRBV7-2 and TRBJ2-5; TRBD2 aligns across 12 bases. This CDR3 comprises 15 residues. The germline gives CDR1 SGHTA, CDR2 FQGNSA. The CDR3 protein is CASSLVTSGRGGGDF. The CDR3 region has the DNA TGTGCCAGCAGCTTAGTGACTAGCGGGAGAGGCGGGGGGGACTTC.

The V and J genes are TRBV29-1 and TRBJ1-1, with D maybe TRBD1 (5 bases). CDR1 and CDR2 (germline): SQVTM, ANQGSEA. The length of the CDR3 is 12 residues. Trimming took 6 bases from V and 5 from J, leaving 13 bases between them. CDR3: CSVDNSPTEAFF. In DNA form, the CDR3 reads TGCAGCGTGGACAACAGTCCTACTGAAGCTTTCTTT.

This clonotype appeared many times. The CDR3: CASSPIAGLRVGELFF. The CDR3 coding sequence is TGTGCCAGCAGTCCTATAGCGGGACTGAGGGTCGGGGAGCTGTTTTTT. The chain joins TRBV12-3 or TRBV12-4 to TRBJ2-2; TRBD2 matches 8 bases. With 5 bases clipped from V and 7 bases from J, the junction kept 12 bases outside the gene matches. The CDR3 is made up of 16 amino acids.

This chain links TRBV20-1 with TRBJ2-1; TRBD2 is a possible D gene (5 bases). Trimming left V 2 bases short and J 4 bases short, with 18 bases between. This CDR3 region has 16 residues. Germline V lookup: CDR1 DFQATT, CDR2 SNEGSKA (reference sequence). The CDR3 loop is CSARNAGRSLYNEQFF. CDR3 in DNA: TGCAGTGCTAGAAACGCGGGCCGGTCCCTATACAATGAGCAGTTCTTC.

The V call is TRBV24-1, the J call TRBJ2-2; 8 bases are a match to TRBD2. The CDR3 length is 14 residues. The V and J ends lost 9 bases and 1 base, in that order; junction bases with no gene match: 3. Germline CDR1 is KGHDR and CDR2 is SFDVKD. The CDR3 DNA reads as TGTGCCACCGCCGGGGGGGGGAACACCGGGGAGCTGTTTTTT. It codes for CATAGGGNTGELFF.

The V call is TRBV6-5, the J call TRBJ2-3, with 8 bases fitting TRBD2. This CDR3 has 17 residues. Germline lookup yields CDR1 MNHEY and CDR2 SVGAGI. Unmatched junction bases numbered 10, after V lost 2 bases and J lost 3 bases. In DNA, the CDR3 is TGTGCCAGCAGTTACAGCTGGGGTGCGGGAGGTACAGATACGCAGTATTTT. Translating gives CASSYSWGAGGTDTQYF.

The chain combines TRBV5-1 with TRBJ1-1; D uncertain. The CDR3 extends over 14 amino acids. Germline V lookup: CDR1 SGHRS, CDR2 YFSETQ. The germline V and J ends were trimmed by 0 bases and 4 bases, with 10 bases remaining between them. CDR3 sequence (DNA): TGCGCCAGCAGCTTGGGCTGGACGGGCACTGAAGCTTTCTTT. It codes for CASSLGWTGTEAFF.

This clonotype was seen a handful of times. The CDR3 DNA reads as TGCAGTGCTAGAGCCGCGGGGGGATCGAACACAGATACGCAGTATTTT. Translated, it gives CSARAAGGSNTDTQYF. The V call is TRBV20-1, the J call TRBJ2-3, with 8 positions matching TRBD2. Germline V gene sequence: CDR1 DFQATT, CDR2 SNEGSKA (reference sequence). V lost 1 base, J lost 2 bases, and 8 bases stayed unmatched. This CDR3 is built from 16 residues.

Details on this clonotype: This may be a read error: a much more frequent sequence differs by one nucleotide. CDR3 sequence: CASSLGPLTEMNTKAFF. CDR3 DNA: TGCGCCAGCAGCTTGGGGCCGTTGACTGAAATGAACACTAAAGCTTTCTTT. The chain is built from TRBV5-1 and TRBJ1-1; D not resolved. The CDR3 covers 17 residues. CDR1 and CDR2 (germline): SGHRS, YFSETQ.

This clonotype has more than one count but fewer than ten. The chain links TRBV5-6 to TRBJ1-4; maybe TRBD1 (6 bases). The ends were cut back, 0 bases at V and 5 bases at J, with 11 bases in the middle. Germline CDR1 SGHDT, CDR2 YYEEEE. CDR3 size: 15 residues. The CDR3 protein is CASSLDAGVNEKLFF. The CDR3 DNA follows: TGTGCCAGCAGCTTGGATGCAGGGGTGAATGAAAAACTGTTTTTT.

In this sample, this clonotype turned up a few times. V and J are TRBV27 and TRBJ1-1, with D unclear. Trimming cost V 6 bases and J 6 bases, with 20 bases left between them. The length of the CDR3 is 15 residues. Germline V gene lookup returns CDR1 MNHEY and CDR2 SMNVEV (reference sequence). Here the CDR3 reads CASSFGGVFGAEAFF. The CDR3 DNA reads TGTGCCAGCAGCTTTGGCGGGGTGTTTGGGGCTGAAGCTTTCTTT.

J is TRBJ2-2 and V is TRBV6-2 or TRBV6-3; D is uncertain. This CDR3 spans 11 amino acids. Germline-derived CDR1 and CDR2 are MNHEY and SVGEGT. V dropped 6 bases and J dropped 6 bases, with 5 bases sitting between them. The CDR3 protein is CASRDPGELFF. CDR3 sequence (DNA): TGTGCCAGCAGGGACCCCGGGGAGCTGTTTTTT.

This clonotype was seen repeatedly, ten times or more. V is TRBV5-1 and J is TRBJ2-5; unclear D gene. CDR3 size: 15 residues. Germline CDR1 and CDR2: SGHRS and YFSETQ. Trimming removed 4 bases from V and 3 bases from J, with 16 bases in between. DNA of the CDR3: TGCGCCAGCAGCCACGCCCCCCCCGAGGAAGAGACCCAGTACTTC. This encodes CASSHAPPEEETQYF. Full variable domain (remainder filled in from reference TRBV5-1 and TRBJ2-5): KAGVTQTPRYLIKTRGQQVTLSCSPISGHRSVSWYQQTPGQGLQFLFEYFSETQRNKGNFPGRFSGRQFSNSRSEMNVSTLELGDSALYLCASSHAPPEEETQYFGPGTRLLVL.

This chain links TRBV5-5 with TRBJ2-2; TRBD2 agrees at 10 bases. With 0 bases clipped from V and 6 bases from J, the junction kept 5 bases outside the gene matches. Germline V gives CDR1 SGHKS, CDR2 YYEKEE (reference sequence). The CDR3 sequence is 16 residues long. The CDR3 region has the DNA TGTGCCAGCAGCTTGGACAGCGGGAGGGGAGCCGGGGAGCTGTTTTTT. Its translation is CASSLDSGRGAGELFF.

This clonotype appeared many times. The genes are TRBV11-2 and TRBJ1-1; D is unclear. V gave up 6 bases and J gave up 4 bases, with 9 bases separating them. The CDR3 runs 12 residues. The germline V gene encodes CDR1 SGHAT and CDR2 FQNNGV. DNA of the CDR3: TGTGCCAGCAGTCCAAGGTTCACTGAAGCTTTCTTT. This sequence encodes CASSPRFTEAFF.

This clonotype was observed at least ten times. This chain connects TRBV2 to TRBJ1-5; 8 bases map to TRBD1. J was trimmed by 4 bases and V by 8 bases; bases with no gene match: 10. The CDR3 spans 15 residues. The V gene's germline CDR1 is SNHLY and CDR2 FYNNEI. CDR3 bases: TGTGCCAGCGCCGGGACAGGTGCCCCTAATCAGCCCCAGCATTTT. Translated, it gives CASAGTGAPNQPQHF. Full variable domain (missing parts from reference TRBV2 and TRBJ1-5): EPEVTQTPSHQVTQMGQEVILRCVPISNHLYFYWYRQILGQKVEFLVSFYNNEISEKSEIFDDQFSVERPDGSNFTLKIRSTKLEDSAMYFCASAGTGAPNQPQHFGDGTRLSIL.

The gene calls are TRBV20-1 and TRBJ2-4, with TRBD2 matching 9 bases. V was clipped by 2 bases and J by 16 bases; unmatched bases: 21. Germline CDR1 and CDR2: DFQATT and SNEGSKA (reference sequence). The CDR3 runs to 16 residues. The CDR3 sequence is CSARSPKGGSGSPLYF. CDR3 nucleotides: TGCAGTGCTAGAAGCCCTAAAGGTGGTAGCGGGAGTCCTTTATACTTC.

This clonotype was counted ten times or more. The V gene is TRBV29-1, the J gene TRBJ2-7, with 7 bases aligning to TRBD1. CDR1 and CDR2 from the germline V gene are SQVTM and ANQGSEA. J gave up 5 bases and V 4 bases, and 5 bases lay outside the gene matches. This CDR3 region has 12 residues. The chain's CDR3 is CSVAQGTHEQYF. CDR3 DNA: TGCAGCGTTGCACAGGGGACCCACGAGCAGTACTTC.

The chain couples TRBV7-2 to TRBJ2-3; D unresolved. Per the germline V gene, CDR1 is SGHTA and CDR2 is FQGNSA. Trimming stripped 8 bases from V and 2 bases from J, with 17 bases between. The CDR3 contains 15 residues. In DNA form, the CDR3 reads TGTGCCAGCGGACCCCACCCAAGGGCCACAGATACGCAGTATTTT. Protein sequence: CASGPHPRATDTQYF.